The next 30 T cell receptor beta chains were all read from a single sample in a study of blood T cell repertoires in COVID-19. Libraries were prepared by immunoSEQ multiplex PCR; TCRdb keeps only in-frame clonotypes and omits some of them. In the table there are roughly 230,000 clones, roughly 84% of which are singletons. The sample comprised peripheral blood. The source of these receptors is a woman aged 50 to 60 with acute or convalescent COVID-19.

The chain uses TRBV19 and TRBJ2-2; D uncertain. CDR1 and CDR2 (germline): LNHDA, SQIVND (reference sequence). Trimming left V 5 bases short and J 10 bases short, with 11 bases between. The CDR3 loop spans 12 amino acids. The CDR3 DNA reads as TGTGCCAGTAGTGCAGACTGGCAGGAGCTGTTTTTT. Translating gives CASSADWQELFF.

V gene TRBV14 combines with J gene TRBJ2-5, with TRBD2 matching 11 bases. After removal of 2 bases from V and 5 bases from J, the junction contained 1 base not matched to a gene. CDR1 SGHDN and CDR2 FVKESK come from the germline V gene. The CDR3 length is 14 residues. Here the CDR3 reads CASSQPSGGETQYF. CDR3 sequence (DNA): TGTGCCAGCAGCCAACCTAGCGGGGGGGAGACCCAGTACTTC.

This rearrangement joins TRBV28 to TRBJ1-1; the match to TRBD1 covers 9 bases. The CDR3 length is 14 residues. J gave up 1 base and V 7 bases, and 4 bases lay outside the gene matches. Germline CDR1 reads MDHEN; CDR2 reads SYDVKM. The CDR3 sequence: CASNRQGGNTEAFF. DNA for the CDR3: TGTGCCAGCAACCGACAGGGGGGGAACACTGAAGCTTTCTTT. The whole variable domain, filled in from reference TRBV28 and TRBJ1-1, reads DVKVTQSSRYLVKRTGEKVFLECVQDMDHENMFWYRQDPGLGLRLIYFSYDVKMKEKGDIPEGYSVSREKKERFSLILESASTNQTSMYLCASNRQGGNTEAFFGQGTRLTVV.

The chain is built from TRBV9 and TRBJ1-1, with a possible D match to TRBD1 (6 bases). The CDR3 has 15 residues. Trimming pared 3 bases from V and 5 bases from J, leaving 17 bases between. The germline V gene encodes CDR1 SGDLS and CDR2 YYNGEE. The CDR3 loop is CASSARTGGRTEAFF. The CDR3 nucleotides are TGTGCCAGCAGCGCCCGCACGGGGGGGCGAACTGAAGCTTTCTTT.

The gene calls are TRBV7-2 and TRBJ2-2, with D unclear. The CDR3 has 13 amino acids. The V gene's germline CDR1 is SGHTA and CDR2 FQGNSA. Deletions cut 1 base from V and 8 bases from J, with 8 bases between. This CDR3 is CASSLEWAGELFF. CDR3 coding DNA: TGTGCCAGCAGCTTAGAGTGGGCTGGGGAGCTGTTTTTT.

The rearrangement joins TRBV5-1 to TRBJ2-2; D gene ambiguous. Germline CDR1 reads SGHRS; CDR2 reads YFSETQ. Between the trimmed V and J ends, which lost 4 bases and 7 bases, there was a span of 8 bases. This CDR3 has 12 residues. CDR3 protein: CASSMGGGELFF. CDR3 DNA: TGCGCCAGCAGCATGGGCGGCGGGGAGCTGTTTTTT.

This clone showed up just a few times. The V and J genes are TRBV5-5 and TRBJ1-2; TRBD1 agrees at 9 bases. Germline CDR1 is SGHKS and CDR2 is YYEKEE (reference sequence). This CDR3 spans 15 amino acids. V lost 4 bases to trimming and J lost 4 bases; unmatched junction nucleotides: 8. This CDR3 reads CASSNRQGVAYGYTF. In nucleotides, the CDR3 is TGTGCCAGCAGCAACAGACAGGGGGTGGCCTATGGCTACACCTTC.

The rearrangement links TRBV27 to TRBJ2-3, with 8 nucleotides matching TRBD2. This CDR3 comprises 14 residues. Losses at the gene ends were 5 bases for V and 7 bases for J; bases not matched to a gene: 8. From germline, CDR1 is MNHEY and CDR2 SMNVEV (reference sequence). The CDR3 loop reads CASSPGLDIHTQYF. CDR3 sequence (DNA): TGTGCCAGCAGTCCGGGACTAGATATACATACGCAGTATTTT.

The V call is TRBV2, the J call TRBJ2-5, with D unclear. The germline V gene has CDR1 SNHLY and CDR2 FYNNEI. The CDR3 runs to 15 residues. V lost 7 bases and J 0 bases, leaving 15 bases between the germline ends. CDR3: CASTAPFQYQETQYF. Written as DNA, the CDR3 is TGTGCCAGCACTGCCCCATTTCAGTACCAAGAGACCCAGTACTTC.

V usage is TRBV6-5 and J usage is TRBJ1-2, with 9 bases identical to TRBD1. J lost 3 bases, V lost 5 bases, and 4 bases had no gene match. CDR3 length: 14 amino acids. CDR1 and CDR2 (germline): MNHEY, SVGAGI. The CDR3, as DNA: TGTGCCAGCAGTCGGGACAGGGATGACTATGGCTACACCTTC. Translating it yields CASSRDRDDYGYTF.

This chain connects TRBV27 to TRBJ1-5; 10 bases line up with TRBD1. V trimming: 6 bases; J trimming: 7 bases; junction bases outside the gene matches: 3. This CDR3 region has 13 residues. Per germline, CDR1 MNHEY and CDR2 SMNVEV (reference sequence). CDR3 bases: TGTGCCAGCAGCCAGACAGGGGGCCAGCCCCAGCATTTT. Protein: CASSQTGGQPQHF.

The CDR3 loop is CASSRTTSGQETQYF. As DNA, the CDR3 is TGTGCCAGCAGCCGCACAACTAGCGGTCAAGAGACCCAGTACTTC. The chain links TRBV14 to TRBJ2-5; 8 nucleotides line up with TRBD2. CDR3 length: 15 amino acids. The germline V gene encodes CDR1 SGHDN and CDR2 FVKESK. After removal of 4 bases from V and 2 bases from J, the junction contained 6 bases not matched to a gene.

With regard to this clone: In the same sample, other DNA sequences code for this CDR3. The rearrangement joins TRBV5-1 to TRBJ2-7; 8 bases align to TRBD1. This CDR3 comprises 15 residues. CDR1 SGHRS and CDR2 YFSETQ come from the germline V gene. V shed 3 bases and J 2 bases; nucleotides not matched to a gene: 7. CDR3 nucleotide sequence: TGCGCCAGCAGCTCTTCCGGGACAGGTCCCTACGAGCAGTACTTC. The encoded protein is CASSSSGTGPYEQYF.

V is TRBV27 and J is TRBJ2-7; 8 bases align to TRBD1. V dropped 2 bases and J dropped 0; count of bases not matched to a gene: 9. This CDR3 spans 17 amino acids. Germline CDR1 and CDR2: MNHEY and SMNVEV (reference sequence). CDR3 sequence reads: CASSLMGAGGVSYEQYF. The CDR3 DNA is TGTGCCAGCAGTTTAATGGGTGCAGGGGGCGTCTCCTACGAGCAGTACTTC.

The J gene is TRBJ2-7, the V gene TRBV27, with D perhaps matching TRBD1 (5 bases). Looked up from germline, CDR1 is MNHEY and CDR2 is SMNVEV (reference sequence). CDR3 length: 15 residues. Trimming left V 2 bases short and J 5 bases short, with 16 bases between. The CDR3, as DNA: TGTGCCAGCAGTTTAAATACCCAGGGCACCAACGAGCAGTACTTC. Protein: CASSLNTQGTNEQYF.

The chain employs TRBV7-9 and TRBJ2-1; 9 nucleotides match TRBD2. The CDR3 covers 15 residues. V shed 0 bases, J shed 6 bases, and the junction held 3 bases outside the gene matches. Germline lookup yields CDR1 SEHNR and CDR2 FQNEAQ (reference sequence). This CDR3 reads CASSLARAGGNEQFF. The CDR3 region has the DNA TGTGCCAGCAGCTTAGCACGAGCGGGGGGCAATGAGCAGTTCTTC.

This chain joins TRBV24-1 and TRBJ2-3; maybe TRBD2 (7 bases). Trimming left V 3 bases short and J 3 bases short, with 18 bases between. The germline CDR1 and CDR2 sequences are KGHDR and SFDVKD. The CDR3 totals 17 residues. The CDR3 reads CATSDTGRGARTDTQYF. The CDR3 DNA follows: TGTGCCACCAGTGATACAGGGAGGGGCGCTCGAACAGATACGCAGTATTTT.

The chain employs TRBV5-1 and TRBJ2-4; 14 nucleotides match TRBD2. J lost 3 bases, V lost 4 bases, and 9 bases had no gene match. The germline CDR1 and CDR2 sequences are SGHRS and YFSETQ. This CDR3 comprises 18 residues. The CDR3 DNA reads TGCGCCAGCAGCCCGGGGACTAGCGGGAGAAGGGGCAAAAACATTCAGTACTTC. This sequence encodes CASSPGTSGRRGKNIQYF.

V usage is TRBV2 and J usage is TRBJ2-5; D is ambiguous. Germline lookup yields CDR1 SNHLY and CDR2 FYNNEI. The CDR3 is 12 residues long. V shed 7 bases and J shed 2 bases, with 8 bases lying between them. The CDR3 DNA reads as TGTGCCAGCATTGCAGAACAAGAGACCCAGTACTTC. Its translation: CASIAEQETQYF.

CDR3 nucleotides: TGTGCCAGCAGTGCCCAGGAGGGTTCACCCCTCCACTTT. The encoded protein is CASSAQEGSPLHF. The chain combines TRBV2 with TRBJ1-6, with no clear D. The CDR3 loop spans 13 amino acids. Trimming pared 4 bases from V and 9 bases from J, leaving 10 bases between. CDR1 SNHLY and CDR2 FYNNEI come from the germline V gene. The full variable domain, its missing parts supplied by reference TRBV2 and TRBJ1-6, is EPEVTQTPSHQVTQMGQEVILRCVPISNHLYFYWYRQILGQKVEFLVSFYNNEISEKSEIFDDQFSVERPDGSNFTLKIRSTKLEDSAMYFCASSAQEGSPLHFGNGTRLTVT.

The rearrangement uses TRBV11-3 and TRBJ2-1, with 10 bases matching TRBD2. The V gene's germline CDR1 is SGHNT and CDR2 YENEEA. J was trimmed by 9 bases and V by 6 bases; bases with no gene match: 11. The length of the CDR3 is 15 residues. The chain's CDR3 is CASSRRGTSAREQFF. The CDR3 DNA reads as TGTGCCAGCAGTCGCCGGGGGACTAGCGCTCGTGAGCAGTTCTTC.

This sequence joins TRBV30 and TRBJ2-7, with TRBD1 identical over 11 bases. The CDR3 has 16 residues. Germline values: CDR1 GTSNPN, CDR2 SVGIG (reference sequence). J gave up 2 bases and V 5 bases, and 11 bases lay outside the gene matches. The CDR3 is CAWGLGPGQGAYEQYF. DNA for the CDR3: TGTGCCTGGGGACTGGGACCGGGACAGGGGGCCTACGAGCAGTACTTC. Together with reference TRBV30 and TRBJ2-7, the CDR3 gives the full variable domain: SQTIHQWPATLVQPVGSPLSLECTVEGTSNPNLYWYRQAAGRGLQLLFYSVGIGQISSEVPQNLSASRPQDRQFILSSKKLLLSDSGFYLCAWGLGPGQGAYEQYFGPGTRLTVT.

The V call is TRBV27, the J call TRBJ2-3; TRBD1 matches 9 bases. Germline values: CDR1 MNHEY, CDR2 SMNVEV (reference sequence). There are 16 residues in the CDR3. The trim removed 4 bases at V and 3 bases at J, leaving 8 bases unmatched. The DNA for the CDR3 is TGTGCCAGCAGTTCCCACCGGGACAGGGAGACAGATACGCAGTATTTT. This encodes CASSSHRDRETDTQYF.

The chain carries TRBV4-2 and TRBJ2-6, with unresolved D. The length of the CDR3 is 14 residues. The V and J ends lost 3 bases and 0 bases respectively, with 3 bases between them. Germline CDR1 LGHNA, CDR2 YNFKEQ. CDR3 sequence: CASSQSSGANVLTF. The CDR3 bases are TGTGCCAGCAGCCAGAGCTCTGGGGCCAACGTCCTGACTTTC.

This clone came up once. The chain joins TRBV5-6 to TRBJ2-5, with D possibly TRBD1 on 5 matching bases. Trimming left V 6 bases short and J 7 bases short, with 10 bases between. This CDR3 region has 11 residues. The V gene's germline CDR1 is SGHDT and CDR2 YYEEEE. The CDR3: CASKDTGTQYF. CDR3 bases: TGTGCCAGCAAAGATACAGGGACCCAGTACTTC. The whole variable domain, filled in from reference TRBV5-6 and TRBJ2-5, reads DAGVTQSPTHLIKTRGQQVTLRCSPKSGHDTVSWYQQALGQGPQFIFQYYEEEERQRGNFPDRFSGHQFPNYSSELNVNALLLGDSALYLCASKDTGTQYFGPGTRLLVL.

V gene TRBV7-2 combines with J gene TRBJ1-3; 8 nucleotides agree with TRBD1. The V and J ends lost 5 bases and 0 bases, in that order; junction bases with no gene match: 12. The CDR3 has 18 residues. Germline lookup yields CDR1 SGHTA and CDR2 FQGNSA. CDR3 protein: CASSTDRGPVGSGNTIYF. The DNA of the CDR3 is TGTGCCAGCAGCACAGACAGGGGCCCAGTCGGCTCTGGAAACACCATATATTTT.

V and J are TRBV19 and TRBJ2-5, with TRBD2 matching 13 bases. CDR1 and CDR2 (germline): LNHDA, SQIVND (reference sequence). The CDR3 length is 16 residues. V shed 5 bases and J 3 bases; nucleotides not matched to a gene: 6. CDR3 sequence: CASSPGLAGEEETQYF. DNA of the CDR3: TGTGCCAGTAGTCCTGGACTAGCGGGGGAAGAAGAGACCCAGTACTTC.

This sequence joins TRBV7-2 and TRBJ2-3; tentatively, D is TRBD1 (5 bases). Germline-derived CDR1 and CDR2 are SGHTA and FQGNSA. This CDR3 contains 15 residues. V was cut by 3 bases and J by 1 base, with 11 bases left in between. The CDR3 loop reads CASSFRKGGTDTQYF. The CDR3 coding sequence is TGTGCCAGCAGCTTTCGCAAAGGGGGCACAGATACGCAGTATTTT.

The chain joins TRBV12-3 or TRBV12-4 to TRBJ2-3; D uncertain. This CDR3 comprises 11 residues. V lost 6 bases and J 6 bases, leaving 7 bases between the germline ends. The CDR3 DNA follows: TGTGCCAGCAGATCCGGGGATACGCAGTATTTT. The encoded protein is CASRSGDTQYF.

This clone was recorded a few times. This sequence joins TRBV7-9 and TRBJ2-3, with TRBD2 matching 10 bases. The V gene's germline CDR1 is SEHNR and CDR2 FQNEAQ (reference sequence). V was pared by 5 bases and J by 1 base, with 6 bases of the junction left unmatched. This CDR3 is 16 amino acids long. As DNA, the CDR3 is TGTGCCAGCAGCCAAATAGCGGGAGGAGGCACAGATACGCAGTATTTT. Amino acids: CASSQIAGGGTDTQYF. The entire variable domain, with the rest obtained from reference TRBV7-9 and TRBJ2-3, is as follows: DTGVSQNPRHKITKRGQNVTFRCDPISEHNRLYWYRQTLGQGPEFLTYFQNEAQLEKSRLLSDRFSAERPKGSFSTLEIQRTEQGDSAMYLCASSQIAGGGTDTQYFGPGTRLTVL.